The 9 T cell receptor beta chains below were found in one sample sequenced in a study of beta chain features in type 1 diabetes. Of the isolated RNA, all was reverse transcribed, and so the sequenced material was expressed TCRB transcripts. Profiling relied on immunoSEQ multiplex PCR, and the TCRdb table lists in-frame clones only, not all of them. The sample holds roughly 240,000 clones, 13% to 15% seen once. Sequencing used naive CD4+ T cells from blood. The source is a woman in her thirties or forties in good health.

This clone was seen a few times. The chain links TRBV12-5 to TRBJ1-2; 7 bases align to TRBD1. The CDR3 sequence is 14 residues long. V shed 2 bases, J shed 4 bases, and the junction held 4 bases outside the gene matches. In germline, CDR1 is LGHNT, CDR2 FRNRAP. CDR3 in amino acids: CASGLTGVTYGYTF. As DNA, the CDR3 is TGTGCTAGTGGTTTGACAGGGGTGACCTATGGCTACACCTTC.

The table lists this clone with a few counts. The chain has TRBV5-1 and TRBJ1-6, with TRBD1 matching over 8 bases. V shed 4 bases, J shed 11 bases, and the junction held 20 bases outside the gene matches. CDR3 length: 18 amino acids. Germline lookup yields CDR1 SGHRS and CDR2 YFSETQ. CDR3 nucleotide sequence: TGCGCCAGCAGCCCTCAAGGACAGGGTCCCCGTCGACGTCCACCCCTCCACTTT. It codes for CASSPQGQGPRRRPPLHF.

There are a few counts of this clone. This chain joins TRBV14 and TRBJ2-5, with 7 positions matching TRBD1. The CDR3 spans 15 residues. J gave up 3 bases and V 0 bases, and 4 bases lay outside the gene matches. The germline V gene encodes CDR1 SGHDN and CDR2 FVKESK. The CDR3 loop reads CASSQDGDREETQYF. The CDR3 DNA sequence: TGTGCCAGCAGCCAAGATGGAGACAGGGAAGAGACCCAGTACTTC. Full variable domain (remainder filled in from reference TRBV14 and TRBJ2-5): EAGVTQFPSHSVIEKGQTVTLRCDPISGHDNLYWYRRVMGKEIKFLLHFVKESKQDESGMPNNRFLAERTGGTYSTLKVQPAELEDSGVYFCASSQDGDREETQYFGPGTRLLVL.

The J gene is TRBJ2-5, the V gene TRBV5-1; TRBD1 might be the D (6 bases). Germline CDR1 is SGHRS and CDR2 is YFSETQ. CDR3 size: 14 residues. V lost 1 base to trimming and J lost 4 bases, with 11 bases between them. The CDR3 DNA is TGCGCCAGCAGCTTGATCATGGGGGCAGAGACCCAGTACTTC. Amino acid sequence: CASSLIMGAETQYF.

This clone was seen only a few times. The chain employs TRBV7-9 and TRBJ2-1; possibly TRBD1 for D (6 bases). The CDR3 is 16 residues long. V was pared by 6 bases and J by 3 bases, with 18 bases between. Germline V lookup: CDR1 SEHNR, CDR2 FQNEAQ (reference sequence). The CDR3 sequence is CASRNNDRFGYNEQFF. For the CDR3, the DNA is TGTGCCAGCAGAAATAACGACAGGTTTGGCTACAATGAGCAGTTCTTC.

This clone has a handful of counts. Other DNA sequences in this sample translate to the same CDR3. Here the CDR3 DNA reads TGCGCCAGCAGCTTGGCCCGTGAGACCCAGTACTTC. Its translation: CASSLARETQYF. The chain is built from TRBV5-1 and TRBJ2-5, with D unclear. Germline V lookup: CDR1 SGHRS, CDR2 YFSETQ. Trimming removed 0 bases at V and 5 bases at J, with 5 bases between. The CDR3 covers 12 residues.

This clone was recorded a few times. The genes are TRBV5-4 and TRBJ1-5, with a possible D match to TRBD1 (6 bases). The germline CDR1 and CDR2 sequences are SGHNT and YYREEE (reference sequence). The V end lost 5 bases, the J end lost 7 bases, and 13 bases lay between the germline ends. This CDR3 is built from 13 residues. CDR3 in DNA: TGTGCCAGCAGTCTACAGGGCGGACAGCCCCAGCATTTT. Its protein is CASSLQGGQPQHF.

This clone was seen a handful of times. This chain connects TRBV19 to TRBJ2-3; 7 nucleotides line up with TRBD1. There are 13 residues in the CDR3. Trimming removed 6 bases from V and 6 bases from J; junction bases left unmatched: 6. The germline gives CDR1 LNHDA, CDR2 SQIVND (reference sequence). The CDR3 coding sequence is TGTGCCAGTAGGGGAACAGGGGTGGATACGCAGTATTTT. It specifies CASRGTGVDTQYF.

This clone was picked up a small number of times. The chain links TRBV11-2 to TRBJ2-5; tentative D call: TRBD2 (6 bases). Trimming cost V 2 bases and J 2 bases, with 15 bases left between them. CDR1 and CDR2 from the germline V gene are SGHAT and FQNNGV. This CDR3 has 16 residues. The CDR3, as DNA: TGTGCCAGCAGCTTAACCCCGGGACTGAGACAAGAGACCCAGTACTTC. It codes for CASSLTPGLRQETQYF.